The 32 T cell receptor beta chains presented below share a single source sample, sequenced in a study of T cell responses to AZD1222 COVID-19 vaccine. TCRdb's copy holds only in-frame clones and misses some; the assay was immunoSEQ multiplex PCR. The sample comprises over 110,000 clones, 90% of which are singletons, and 1.5% to 2% rests with the top ten. Specimen: peripheral blood, collected 28 days after the second AZD1222 dose. These receptors all stem from an adult who received the AZD1222 COVID-19 vaccine.

This clone has just a few counts. One junction end disagrees with the germline gene, perhaps due to a read error. V and J are TRBV27 and TRBJ1-6, with 12 bases that match TRBD1. CDR3 size: 14 residues. In germline, CDR1 is MNHEY, CDR2 SMNVEV (reference sequence). The CDR3 is CAIPYRGQGASDRF. In nucleotides, the CDR3 is TGTGCCATCCCCTATCGGGGACAGGGGGCGTCTGATCGCTTT.

The chain uses TRBV6-5 and TRBJ1-3; no clear D gene. The CDR3 totals 13 residues. V dropped 10 bases and J dropped 0 bases, with 10 bases sitting between them. Germline V gene data show CDR1 as MNHEY and CDR2 as SVGAGI. CDR3 protein: CAIHLSSGNTIYF. The DNA for the CDR3 is TGTGCCATCCACTTAAGCTCTGGAAACACCATATATTTT.

The chain links TRBV2 to TRBJ1-4; D call uncertain. The CDR3 totals 13 residues. V dropped 7 bases and J dropped 6 bases, with 12 bases sitting between them. Germline V CDR1 and CDR2: SNHLY, FYNNEI. CDR3 nucleotides: TGTGCCAGCAACGACGGATCTTATGAAAAACTGTTTTTT. It encodes CASNDGSYEKLFF.

This clone was observed once. The V and J genes are TRBV28 and TRBJ1-2; no clear D. V gave up 6 bases and J gave up 6 bases, with 14 bases separating them. The CDR3 contains 13 residues. Germline V lookup: CDR1 MDHEN, CDR2 SYDVKM. Written as DNA, the CDR3 is TGTGCCAGCAGCCCTCACACAGCAAATGGCTACACCTTC. This translates into CASSPHTANGYTF.

CDR3 residues: CASSYSGDGVRPQHF. The DNA for the CDR3 is TGTGCCAGCAGTTACTCGGGGGATGGGGTAAGACCCCAGCATTTT. The rearrangement uses TRBV6-2 or TRBV6-3 and TRBJ1-5, with D perhaps matching TRBD1 (5 bases). This CDR3 region has 15 residues. Germline values: CDR1 MNHEY, CDR2 SVGEGT. The ends were cut back, 0 bases at V and 10 bases at J, with 16 bases in the middle.

This chain connects TRBV18 to TRBJ1-1; 7 bases are shared with TRBD1. This CDR3 comprises 18 residues. The J segment lost 0 bases and the V segment lost 4 bases, leaving 14 bases of the junction unmatched. CDR1 and CDR2 (germline): KGHSH, LQKENI. CDR3 DNA sequence: TGTGCCAGCTCACAATCAACAGGGGACCGAAGGTTGAACACTGAAGCTTTCTTT. Encoded protein: CASSQSTGDRRLNTEAFF.

V usage is TRBV6-1 and J usage is TRBJ1-6; D unresolved. The CDR3 has 15 amino acids. Trimming left V 0 bases short and J 10 bases short, with 13 bases between. Germline V CDR1 and CDR2: MNHNS, SASEGT. In DNA, the CDR3 is TGTGCCAGCAGTGAAGCAGAGATGGGGAACTCACCCCTCCACTTT. Amino acid sequence: CASSEAEMGNSPLHF.

The rearrangement links TRBV14 to TRBJ2-3, with D hard to call. Trimming cost V 0 bases and J 4 bases, with 20 bases left between them. The CDR3 is 18 amino acids. CDR1 SGHDN and CDR2 FVKESK come from the germline V gene. The CDR3 region is CASSQDRGYRLKSDTQYF. The CDR3, as DNA: TGTGCCAGCAGCCAAGATAGAGGCTACAGATTAAAATCAGATACGCAGTATTTT.

V and J are TRBV2 and TRBJ2-3, with a weak D call TRBD1 (6 bases). The CDR3 covers 12 residues. The V gene lost 5 bases and the J gene lost 5 bases, with 8 bases spanning the gap. Germline CDR1 SNHLY, CDR2 FYNNEI. CDR3 nucleotide sequence: TGTGCCAGCAGTTGGACAGTAGATACGCAGTATTTT. Translating gives CASSWTVDTQYF. Full variable domain (outside the CDR3, taken from reference TRBV2 and TRBJ2-3): EPEVTQTPSHQVTQMGQEVILRCVPISNHLYFYWYRQILGQKVEFLVSFYNNEISEKSEIFDDQFSVERPDGSNFTLKIRSTKLEDSAMYFCASSWTVDTQYFGPGTRLTVL.

The gene calls are TRBV7-6 and TRBJ2-7; 15 bases line up with TRBD2. Germline V gene lookup returns CDR1 SGHVS and CDR2 FNYEAQ. This CDR3 spans 18 amino acids. Germline trimming cut 2 bases from V and 3 bases from J; bases unmatched to any gene: 8. CDR3 in DNA: TGTGCCAGCAGCTTAATCCCCCGGACTAGCGGGAGGGTCTACGAGCAGTACTTC. Protein product: CASSLIPRTSGRVYEQYF.

The V call is TRBV6-5, the J call TRBJ2-2; no definite D call. Germline CDR1 is MNHEY and CDR2 is SVGAGI. V lost 5 bases to trimming and J lost 4 bases, with 8 bases between them. This CDR3 has 13 amino acids. This CDR3 is CASSIRLTGELFF. Written as DNA, the CDR3 is TGTGCCAGCAGTATCCGGCTCACCGGGGAGCTGTTTTTT.

The chain recombines TRBV3-1 (or the pseudogene TRBV3-2) with TRBJ1-1, with D possibly matching TRBD1 (5 bases). This CDR3 is 14 amino acids long. Germline loops: CDR1 LGHDT, CDR2 YNNKEL (reference sequence). Trimming left V 3 bases short and J 0 bases short, with 8 bases between. The CDR3 loop is CASSQGTVNTEAFF. The CDR3 DNA sequence: TGTGCCAGCAGCCAGGGGACGGTGAACACTGAAGCTTTCTTT.

As concerns this clone: This sample also contains other DNA sequences that code for the same CDR3. The chain joins TRBV7-9 to TRBJ1-1, with a tentative D call TRBD1 (6 bases). Germline-derived CDR1 and CDR2 are SEHNR and FQNEAQ (reference sequence). This CDR3 comprises 14 residues. With 1 base removed from V and 1 base from J, the gap between germline ends came to 7 bases. CDR3 nucleotide sequence: TGTGCCAGCAGCTTAGGGACAGCGAACACTGAAGCTTTCTTT. It specifies CASSLGTANTEAFF.

The chain recombines TRBV3-1 (or the pseudogene TRBV3-2) with TRBJ2-5; D might be TRBD1 or TRBD2, each matching 6 bases. Looked up from germline, CDR1 is LGHDT and CDR2 is YNNKEL (reference sequence). With 1 base removed from V and 5 bases from J, the gap between germline ends came to 8 bases. This CDR3 is built from 13 residues. This chain's CDR3 is CASSQGGAETQYF. In DNA, the CDR3 is TGTGCCAGCAGCCAAGGGGGGGCGGAGACCCAGTACTTC.

The chain combines TRBV19 with TRBJ1-2; the D gene is possibly TRBD1 (6 bases). The germline CDR1 and CDR2 sequences are LNHDA and SQIVND (reference sequence). The ends were cut back, 9 bases at V and 7 bases at J, with 24 bases in the middle. There are 15 residues in the CDR3. The CDR3 sequence is CASQGTRVVGSGYTF. The CDR3 bases are TGTGCCAGCCAAGGGACACGGGTCGTCGGCTCTGGCTACACCTTC.

The chain has TRBV19 and TRBJ1-5; the D is unclear. This CDR3 region has 15 residues. Looked up from germline, CDR1 is LNHDA and CDR2 is SQIVND (reference sequence). Trimming left V 5 bases short and J 0 bases short, with 11 bases between. CDR3 sequence: CASSLLANSNQPQHF. The CDR3 coding sequence is TGTGCCAGTAGTCTTTTGGCCAATAGCAATCAGCCCCAGCATTTT.

CDR3 in amino acids: CASSPGGRTEAFF. The CDR3, as DNA: TGTGCCAGCAGCCCCGGGGGAAGGACTGAAGCTTTCTTT. The gene calls are TRBV7-9 and TRBJ1-1; D is possibly TRBD1 (5 bases). The germline V gene encodes CDR1 SEHNR and CDR2 FQNEAQ (reference sequence). The CDR3 loop spans 13 amino acids. V shed 5 bases and J shed 5 bases, with 12 bases lying between them.

The chain carries TRBV7-9 and TRBJ1-2, with TRBD1 matching over 8 bases. The V gene's germline CDR1 is SEHNR and CDR2 FQNEAQ (reference sequence). The CDR3 loop spans 15 amino acids. With 4 bases clipped from V and 6 bases from J, the junction kept 10 bases outside the gene matches. The CDR3 loop reads CASSYGQGLTDGYTF. The CDR3 DNA reads as TGTGCCAGCAGCTACGGACAGGGTTTGACTGATGGCTACACCTTC.

The V call is TRBV5-1, the J call TRBJ2-5, with 8 positions matching TRBD1. The CDR3 has 15 amino acids. The germline CDR1 and CDR2 sequences are SGHRS and YFSETQ. J gave up 4 bases and V 4 bases, and 9 bases lay outside the gene matches. The CDR3 reads CASSISPGGGETQYF. CDR3 nucleotides: TGCGCCAGCAGCATAAGCCCAGGGGGCGGAGAGACCCAGTACTTC. The full variable domain, completed using reference TRBV5-1 and TRBJ2-5, is KAGVTQTPRYLIKTRGQQVTLSCSPISGHRSVSWYQQTPGQGLQFLFEYFSETQRNKGNFPGRFSGRQFSNSRSEMNVSTLELGDSALYLCASSISPGGGETQYFGPGTRLLVL.

This clone was counted once. The chain carries TRBV28 and TRBJ1-1; unclear D gene. V was trimmed by 4 bases and J by 1 base, leaving 7 bases between them. Germline lookup yields CDR1 MDHEN and CDR2 SYDVKM. The CDR3 has 13 amino acids. CDR3 sequence (DNA): TGTGCCAGCAGTTACCTCCGGAACACTGAAGCTTTCTTT. Encoded protein: CASSYLRNTEAFF.

The rearrangement uses TRBV29-1 and TRBJ2-7; D unclear. V was cut by 4 bases and J by 3 bases, with 10 bases left in between. Germline assignment: CDR1 SQVTM and CDR2 ANQGSEA. The CDR3 runs 12 residues. In DNA form, the CDR3 reads TGCAGCGTTGGGAACAGCAACTACGAGCAGTACTTC. Translated: CSVGNSNYEQYF.

J is TRBJ1-2 and V is TRBV10-3; 10 bases agree with TRBD1. The CDR3 loop spans 16 amino acids. Germline V gives CDR1 ENHRY, CDR2 SYGVKD. Unmatched junction bases numbered 14, after V lost 6 bases and J lost 7 bases. Here the CDR3 reads CAIREPGTGVGVGYTF. The CDR3 nucleotides are TGTGCCATCAGGGAGCCCGGGACAGGGGTTGGAGTTGGCTACACCTTC.

V is TRBV7-8 and J is TRBJ1-1; D remains unclear. The germline V gene has CDR1 SGHVS and CDR2 FQNEAQ. The CDR3 totals 14 residues. With 2 bases removed from V and 1 base from J, the gap between germline ends came to 8 bases. CDR3 sequence: CASSLREGNTEAFF. CDR3 coding DNA: TGTGCCAGCAGCTTACGGGAAGGGAACACTGAAGCTTTCTTT.

CDR3 coding DNA: TGTGCCAGCAGCGGAGGGGGACAGCGTCAAGAGACCCAGTACTTC. The encoded protein is CASSGGGQRQETQYF. The chain couples TRBV9 to TRBJ2-5, with TRBD1 matching over 7 bases. CDR1 is SGDLS, CDR2 YYNGEE, per germline. V shed 3 bases and J 2 bases; nucleotides not matched to a gene: 7. The CDR3 spans 15 residues.

V gene TRBV27 combines with J gene TRBJ2-7; TRBD2 might be the D (6 bases). CDR1 is MNHEY, CDR2 SMNVEV, per germline (reference sequence). Trimming left V 5 bases short and J 3 bases short, with 17 bases between. The CDR3 contains 15 residues. CDR3 coding DNA: TGTGCCAGCAGTACTTCTCTAGCGACAGTCTACGAGCAGTACTTC. Its protein is CASSTSLATVYEQYF.

V is TRBV4-1 and J is TRBJ1-2; possible D gene TRBD1, 5 bases. Germline CDR1 reads MGHRA; CDR2 reads YSYEKL. With 0 bases removed from V and 4 bases from J, the gap between germline ends came to 15 bases. The CDR3 sequence is 16 residues long. CDR3 nucleotide sequence: TGCGCCAGCAGCCAAGATCCACAGGCGGGTTCCTATGGCTACACCTTC. It encodes CASSQDPQAGSYGYTF.

This clone was found once. V gene TRBV25-1 combines with J gene TRBJ2-3; D perhaps matches TRBD1 (6 bases). V lost 5 bases and J lost 2, with 11 bases in between. The CDR3 is 14 amino acids. Germline V gene lookup returns CDR1 MGHDK and CDR2 SYGVNS. Here the CDR3 reads CASSRAGATDTQYF. The CDR3 nucleotides read TGTGCCAGCAGTAGAGCAGGGGCCACAGATACGCAGTATTTT. The full variable domain, completed using reference TRBV25-1 and TRBJ2-3, is EADIYQTPRYLVIGTGKKITLECSQTMGHDKMYWYQQDPGMELHLIHYSYGVNSTEKGDLSSESTVSRIRTEHFPLTLESARPSHTSQYLCASSRAGATDTQYFGPGTRLTVL.

Written as DNA, the CDR3 is TGTGCCAGTAGTCCAACGGGACAGGGGTTGGGAGAGCAGTACGTC. Protein sequence: CASSPTGQGLGEQYV. The chain uses TRBV19 and TRBJ2-7; TRBD1 matches at 10 bases. The CDR3 runs to 15 residues. From germline, CDR1 is LNHDA and CDR2 SQIVND (reference sequence). The V and J ends lost 5 bases and 7 bases, in that order; junction bases with no gene match: 11.

The rearrangement uses TRBV11-2 and TRBJ1-6; D not certain. Germline V gene lookup returns CDR1 SGHAT and CDR2 FQNNGV. Between the trimmed V and J ends, which lost 1 base and 8 bases, there was a span of 9 bases. CDR3 length equals 14 residues. The CDR3 sequence: CASSLVWRDSPLHF. DNA for the CDR3: TGTGCCAGCAGCTTAGTCTGGAGGGATTCACCCCTCCACTTT.

The chain couples TRBV7-9 to TRBJ1-2; tentative D call: TRBD1 (5 bases). The CDR3 consists of 13 residues. Trimming removed 1 base at V and 2 bases at J, with 5 bases between. Germline values: CDR1 SEHNR, CDR2 FQNEAQ (reference sequence). The CDR3, as DNA: TGTGCCAGCAGCTTAGGGACAAACTATGGCTACACCTTC. Protein sequence: CASSLGTNYGYTF.

In this sample, this clone turned up a few times. The gene calls are TRBV7-9 and TRBJ2-1; TRBD2 agrees at 9 bases. The CDR3 sequence is 16 residues long. Germline lookup yields CDR1 SEHNR and CDR2 FQNEAQ (reference sequence). Trimming removed 2 bases from V and 6 bases from J; junction bases left unmatched: 8. CDR3 residues: CASSLSGLAGFNEQFF. DNA for the CDR3: TGTGCCAGCAGCTTATCAGGTCTAGCGGGATTCAATGAGCAGTTCTTC.

This clone was counted once. This CDR3 reads CASSLAEVVRHEQYF. CDR3 nucleotide sequence: TGTGCCAGCAGCTTGGCCGAGGTAGTTAGGCACGAGCAGTACTTC. This chain joins TRBV5-6 and TRBJ2-7; D call uncertain. The germline CDR1 and CDR2 sequences are SGHDT and YYEEEE. This CDR3 is 15 amino acids long. Trimming stripped 0 bases from V and 5 bases from J, with 15 bases between.